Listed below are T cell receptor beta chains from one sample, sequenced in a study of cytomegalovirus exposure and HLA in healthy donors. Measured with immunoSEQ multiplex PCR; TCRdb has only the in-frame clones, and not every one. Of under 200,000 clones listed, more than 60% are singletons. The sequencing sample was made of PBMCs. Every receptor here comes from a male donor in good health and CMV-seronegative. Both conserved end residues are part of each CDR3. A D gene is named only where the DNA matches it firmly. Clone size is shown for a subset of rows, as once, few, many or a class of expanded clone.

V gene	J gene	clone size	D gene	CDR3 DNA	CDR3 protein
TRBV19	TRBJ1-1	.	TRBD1	TGTGCCAGTAGTATACCGGGACAGGGTGGGACTGAAGCTTTCTTT	CASSIPGQGGTEAFF
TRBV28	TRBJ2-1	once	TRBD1	TGTGCCAGCAGTCCTCTGGACAGGGCTTTTGATGAGCAGTTCTTC	CASSPLDRAFDEQFF
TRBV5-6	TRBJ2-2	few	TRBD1	TGTGCCAGCAGCCAGGGGGCGCGGACCGGGGAGCTGTTTTTT	CASSQGARTGELFF
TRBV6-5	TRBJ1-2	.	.	TGTGCCAGCAGTTCTCGTGGACACCTCTATGGCTACACCTTC	CASSSRGHLYGYTF
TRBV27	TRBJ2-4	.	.	TGTGCCAGCAGTTTATCGTTCGGGGACTCGGGAAACATTCAGTACTTC	CASSLSFGDSGNIQYF
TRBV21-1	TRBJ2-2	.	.	TGTGCCAGCAACGGGACGGGACAGGGACTAACTACCTCCACCGGGGAGCTGTTTTTT	CASNGTGQGLTTSTGELFF
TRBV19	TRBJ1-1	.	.	TGTGCCAGTAATCGCCCCGGGGTGAACACTGAAGCTTTCTTT	CASNRPGVNTEAFF
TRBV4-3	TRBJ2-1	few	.	TGCGCCAGCAGCCAAGAAGAAGGGGATGAGCAGTTCTTC	CASSQEEGDEQFF
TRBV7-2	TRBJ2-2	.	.	TGTGCCAGTCTTCGGGAGTTAGGCGGCGGGGAGCTGTTTTTT	CASLRELGGGELFF
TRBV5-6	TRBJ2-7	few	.	TGTGCCAGCAGGGCCATGGGGGGTCGGGACGAGCAGTACTTC	CASRAMGGRDEQYF
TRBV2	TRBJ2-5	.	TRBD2	TGTGCCAGCAGTTGGGGACTAGCGGGGGGGGGTGAGACCCAGTACTTC	CASSWGLAGGGETQYF
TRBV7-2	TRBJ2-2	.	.	TGTGCCAGCAGCTTGAACAGGGCTGGGTCCGGGGAGCTGTTTTTT	CASSLNRAGSGELFF
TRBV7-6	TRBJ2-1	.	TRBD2	TGTGCCAGCAGCCCCGTAGCGGGAAGCTCCTACAATGAGCAGTTCTTC	CASSPVAGSSYNEQFF
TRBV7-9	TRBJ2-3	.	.	TGTGCCAGCAGACACAGGGACTACGGGGATACGCAGTATTTT	CASRHRDYGDTQYF
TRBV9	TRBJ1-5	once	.	TGTGCCAGCAGCATCCCCAGACGGACAGCGAACGTTGTTTATAGCAATCAGCCCCAGCATTTT	CASSIPRRTANVVYSNQPQHF
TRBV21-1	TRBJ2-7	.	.	TGTGCCAGCAGCAAAAGTCGGGACTACCGATACTACGAGCAGTACTTC	CASSKSRDYRYYEQYF
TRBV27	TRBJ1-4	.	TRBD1	TGTGCCAGCAGCCGGGACAGGGGTCAGGAAAAACTGTTTTTT	CASSRDRGQEKLFF
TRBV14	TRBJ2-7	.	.	TGTGCCAGCAGCCAAGAATCCCTCCTTGGGCCTCGAACCTACGAGCAGTACTTC	CASSQESLLGPRTYEQYF
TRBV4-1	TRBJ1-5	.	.	TGCGCCAGCAGCCAAGTCCCAGGGGCGGGTGATCAGCCCCAGCATTTT	CASSQVPGAGDQPQHF
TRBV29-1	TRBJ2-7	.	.	TGCAGCGTTCAGCGATCCCGCTACGAGCAGTACTTC	CSVQRSRYEQYF
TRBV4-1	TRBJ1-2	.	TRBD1	TGCGCCAGCAGCCTCGGACAGGGGGCGGCTGGGGGCTACACCTTC	CASSLGQGAAGGYTF
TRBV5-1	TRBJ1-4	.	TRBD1	TGCGCCAGCAGCATGCTCGGGACAGTTAATGAAAAACTGTTTTTT	CASSMLGTVNEKLFF
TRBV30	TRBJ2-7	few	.	TGTGCCTGGAGTCTGGCGGGTCTCTACGAGCAGTACTTC	CAWSLAGLYEQYF
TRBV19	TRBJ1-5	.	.	TGTGCCAGTAACTTTCGGGGGTCGGGTGGGCGCAATCAGCCCCAGCATTTT	CASNFRGSGGRNQPQHF